This is a list of T cell receptor beta chains from one sample in a study of blood T cell repertoires in COVID-19. Using immunoSEQ multiplex PCR, the repertoire was profiled, and TCRdb retains in-frame clones only, with some absent. The data show 100,000 to 120,000 clones, 88% seen once. Sequencing was carried out using peripheral blood. Source of these receptors: a woman aged 50 to 60 with acute or convalescent COVID-19. Both conserved end residues are trimmed from each CDR3.

V gene	J gene	CDR3 protein
TRBV7-9	TRBJ2-7	ASSLRGQEVYEQY
TRBV19	TRBJ1-3	ASSIATGSGSGNTIY
TRBV5-6	TRBJ1-2	ASSQTGQSYGYT
TRBV4-2	TRBJ2-5	ASSQEAVSGAQY
TRBV4-1	TRBJ2-5	ASSQDTGTETQY
TRBV25-1	TRBJ1-6	ASSEWTRDRSPLH
TRBV18	TRBJ2-4	ASSPLAGTGSTEKAKNIQY
TRBV2	TRBJ1-6	ASTTEGTYNSPLH
TRBV5-1	TRBJ2-5	ASRTGTGSQETQY
TRBV18	TRBJ2-5	ASSLLGGGTGQETQY
TRBV18	TRBJ2-7	ASSSGTAFYEQY
TRBV11-3	TRBJ2-2	ASSKLAENTGELF
TRBV27	TRBJ2-2	ASSLFGGNTGELF
TRBV20-1	TRBJ1-1	SASRGTAEAF
TRBV7-8	TRBJ2-7	ASSPGGVSYEQY
TRBV9	TRBJ2-3	ASSGGIAGTDTQY
TRBV5-1	TRBJ2-1	ASSPGLAVSYNEQF
TRBV6-1	TRBJ1-2	ASSEDRFGYT
TRBV5-1	TRBJ1-2	ASSLGQSYGYT
TRBV15	TRBJ2-2	ATSRDSLAATGELF
TRBV30	TRBJ2-1	AWAGLAYNEQF
TRBV24-1	TRBJ2-1	ATSDSYTSGSEQF